This TCR beta chain was obtained from a study of regulatory T cells in long-lasting Graves disease. Unmatched junction bases numbered 7, after V lost 0 bases and J lost 3 bases. This CDR3 contains 15 residues. In germline, CDR1 is DFQATT, CDR2 SNEGSKA (reference sequence). This clonotype came up many times. Time point defined: persistent/refractory GD, antithyroid drugs over 5 years with positive TRAb. The TCR library was made from RNA extracted from PBMCs. The TCR beta library used iRepertoire HTBI primers with Arm-PCR amplification of CDR3. In TCRdb, the multiplex PCR reads were re-called with MiXCR into one record per CDR3 protein. The table has about 470,000 distinct CDR3 sequences, roughly 20% seen once; the top ten hold 7% to 9.5%.

The sequencing used peripheral blood mononuclear cells (PBMCs), collected when the disease was refractory, from a patient treated with antithyroid drugs. V usage is TRBV20-1 and J usage is TRBJ2-7; 8 bases map to TRBD2. This TCR came from a female donor with Graves disease. CDR3 amino acids: CSARERGGSDYEQYF. As DNA, the CDR3 is TGCAGTGCTAGAGAACGGGGGGGATCTGACTACGAGCAGTACTTC.